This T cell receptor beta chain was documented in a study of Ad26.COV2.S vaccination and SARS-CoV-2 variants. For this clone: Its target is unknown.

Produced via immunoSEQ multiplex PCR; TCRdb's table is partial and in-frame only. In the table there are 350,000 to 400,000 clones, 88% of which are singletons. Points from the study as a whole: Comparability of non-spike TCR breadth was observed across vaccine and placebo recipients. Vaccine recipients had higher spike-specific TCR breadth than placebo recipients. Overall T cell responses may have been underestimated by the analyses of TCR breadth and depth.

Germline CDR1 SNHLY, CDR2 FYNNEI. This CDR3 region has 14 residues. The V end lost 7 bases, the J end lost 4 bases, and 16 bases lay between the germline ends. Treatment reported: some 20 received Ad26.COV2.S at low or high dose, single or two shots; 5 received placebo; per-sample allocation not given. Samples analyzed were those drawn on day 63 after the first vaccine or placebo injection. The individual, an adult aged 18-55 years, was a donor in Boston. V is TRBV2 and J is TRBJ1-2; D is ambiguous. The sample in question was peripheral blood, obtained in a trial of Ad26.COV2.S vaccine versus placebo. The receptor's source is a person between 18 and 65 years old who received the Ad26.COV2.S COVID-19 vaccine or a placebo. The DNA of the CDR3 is TGTGCCAGCACTAGGAACAGCCTGATCTATGGCTACACCTTC. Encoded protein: CASTRNSLIYGYTF. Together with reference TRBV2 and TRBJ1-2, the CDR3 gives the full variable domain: EPEVTQTPSHQVTQMGQEVILRCVPISNHLYFYWYRQILGQKVEFLVSFYNNEISEKSEIFDDQFSVERPDGSNFTLKIRSTKLEDSAMYFCASTRNSLIYGYTFGSGTRLTVV.